The source of this T cell receptor (beta chain) is a study of OX40 agonist ivuxolimab in advanced cancers. Study-level points and caveats: Antigen targets of the expanded peripheral T cells went undetermined. At doses 0.1 to 3.0 mg/kg, CD4+ and CD8+ clones expanded. Expanded clones were, on average, more numerous in CD8+ T cells than in CD4+.

Libraries were prepared by immunoSEQ multiplex PCR; TCRdb keeps only in-frame clonotypes and omits some of them. The top ten clones hold approximately 0.63% of a sample with about 110,000 clones, more than 85% of them seen once. In its sample, this clone was seen many times. What it binds is not known. The specimen comprised CD4+ or CD8+ T cells sorted from blood, sampled in a trial of the OX40 agonist ivuxolimab. This sequence originates from an adult with an advanced solid tumor such as melanoma, head and neck, liver or kidney cancer.

DNA for the CDR3: TGTGCCAGCAGTGAATTGGGGTCATCTGGCTACACCTTC. Protein product: CASSELGSSGYTF. The chain recombines TRBV2 with TRBJ1-2; D ambiguous. From germline, CDR1 is SNHLY and CDR2 FYNNEI. There are 13 residues in the CDR3. V lost 2 bases and J lost 7, with 11 bases in between.